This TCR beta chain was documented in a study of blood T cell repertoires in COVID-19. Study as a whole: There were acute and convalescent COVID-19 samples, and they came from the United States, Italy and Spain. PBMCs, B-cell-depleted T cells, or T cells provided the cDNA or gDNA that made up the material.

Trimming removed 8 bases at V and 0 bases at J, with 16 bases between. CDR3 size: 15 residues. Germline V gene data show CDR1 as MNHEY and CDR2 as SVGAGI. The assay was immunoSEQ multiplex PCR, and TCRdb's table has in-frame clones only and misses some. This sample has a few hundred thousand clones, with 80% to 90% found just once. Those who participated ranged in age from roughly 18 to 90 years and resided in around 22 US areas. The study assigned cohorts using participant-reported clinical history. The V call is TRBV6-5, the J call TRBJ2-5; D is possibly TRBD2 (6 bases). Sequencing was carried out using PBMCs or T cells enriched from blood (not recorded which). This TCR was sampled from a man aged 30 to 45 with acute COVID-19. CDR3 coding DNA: TGTGCCAGCTCGGTAGTAGCGGTGTACCAAGAGACCCAGTACTTC. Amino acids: CASSVVAVYQETQYF.